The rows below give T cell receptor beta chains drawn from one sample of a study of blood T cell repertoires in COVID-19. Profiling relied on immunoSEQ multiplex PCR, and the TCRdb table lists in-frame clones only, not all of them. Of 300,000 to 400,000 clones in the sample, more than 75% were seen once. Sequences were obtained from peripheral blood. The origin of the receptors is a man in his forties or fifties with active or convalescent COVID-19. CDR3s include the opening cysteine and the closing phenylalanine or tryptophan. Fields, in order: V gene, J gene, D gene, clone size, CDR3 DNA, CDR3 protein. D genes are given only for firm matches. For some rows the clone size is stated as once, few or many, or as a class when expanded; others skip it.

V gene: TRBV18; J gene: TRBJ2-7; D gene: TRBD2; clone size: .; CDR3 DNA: TGTGCCAGCTCACACGAAAGCGGGAGGGACGAGCAGTACTTC; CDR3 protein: CASSHESGRDEQYF
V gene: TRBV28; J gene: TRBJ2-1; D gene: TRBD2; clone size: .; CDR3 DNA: TGTGCCAGCACCTCAGCGGGGAAATACAATGAGCAGTTCTTC; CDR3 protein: CASTSAGKYNEQFF
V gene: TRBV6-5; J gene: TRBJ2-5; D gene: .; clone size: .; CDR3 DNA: TGTGCCAGCAGCACAGGGTTGAAAGAGACCCAGTACTTC; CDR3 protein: CASSTGLKETQYF
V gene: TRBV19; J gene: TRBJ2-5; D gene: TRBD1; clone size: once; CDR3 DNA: TGTGCCACACAGGGGATGCAAGAGACCCAGTACTTC; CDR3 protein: CATQGMQETQYF
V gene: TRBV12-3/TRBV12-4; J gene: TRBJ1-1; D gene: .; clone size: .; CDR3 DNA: TGTGCCAGCAGTTTAAAGGCGGACACTGAAGCTTTCTTT; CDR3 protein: CASSLKADTEAFF
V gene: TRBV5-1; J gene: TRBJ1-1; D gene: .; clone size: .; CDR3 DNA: TGCGCCAGCAGCTTGGGGACCGGCGGGACTGAAGCTTTCTTT; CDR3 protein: CASSLGTGGTEAFF
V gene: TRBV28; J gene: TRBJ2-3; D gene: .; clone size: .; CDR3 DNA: TGTGCCAGCAGTTTGGTCCACAGTAGAACGCAGTATTTT; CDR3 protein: CASSLVHSRTQYF
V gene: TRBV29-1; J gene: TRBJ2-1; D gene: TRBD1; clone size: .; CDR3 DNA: TGCAGCGGTACAACAGGGGGCATGTACAATGAGCAGTTCTTC; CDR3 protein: CSGTTGGMYNEQFF
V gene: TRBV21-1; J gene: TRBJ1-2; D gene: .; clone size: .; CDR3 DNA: TGTGCCAGCAGCAAAGCCGACAGGGGAGGCTATGGCTACACCTTC; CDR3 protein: CASSKADRGGYGYTF
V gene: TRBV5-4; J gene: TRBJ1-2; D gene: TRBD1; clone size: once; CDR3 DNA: TGTGCCAGCAGCTCGGGGGACAGAAGAAACTATGGCTACACCTTC; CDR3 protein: CASSSGDRRNYGYTF
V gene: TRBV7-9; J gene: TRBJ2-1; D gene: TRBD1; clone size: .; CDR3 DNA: TGTGCCAGCAGCAATACCGGGACAGGGGGGAATAGCTACAATGAGCAGTTCTTC; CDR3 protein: CASSNTGTGGNSYNEQFF
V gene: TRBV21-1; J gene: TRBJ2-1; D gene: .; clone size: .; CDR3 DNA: TGTGCCAGGATTAAGGTGGGGGGGTTGAATGAGCAGTTCTTC; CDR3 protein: CARIKVGGLNEQFF
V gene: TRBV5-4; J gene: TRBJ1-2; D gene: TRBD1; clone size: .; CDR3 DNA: TGTGCCAGCAGCAAGACCCCGGGACAGTCCCTGTTTCAGGGCTACACCTTC; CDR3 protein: CASSKTPGQSLFQGYTF
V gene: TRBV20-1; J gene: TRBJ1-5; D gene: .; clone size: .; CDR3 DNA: TGCAGTGCTAGTATCCAGGGCTATAGCAATCAGCCCCAGCATTTT; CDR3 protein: CSASIQGYSNQPQHF
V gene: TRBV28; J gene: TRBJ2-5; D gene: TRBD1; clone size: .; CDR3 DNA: TGTGCCAGCACCCCTCTTGGACAGGGGTTTAGGGAGACCCAGTACTTC; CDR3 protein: CASTPLGQGFRETQYF
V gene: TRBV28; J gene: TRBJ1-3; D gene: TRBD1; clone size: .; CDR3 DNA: TGTGCCAGCAGTTTGGGACAGGGGGCTTCAGGAAACACCATATATTTT; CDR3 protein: CASSLGQGASGNTIYF
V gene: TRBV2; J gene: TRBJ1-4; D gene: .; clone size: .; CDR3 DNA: TGTGCCAGCAGCCTCATACGAGGTGTTGAAAAACTGTTTTTT; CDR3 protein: CASSLIRGVEKLFF
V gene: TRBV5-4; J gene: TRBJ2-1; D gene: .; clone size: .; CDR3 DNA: TGTGCCAGCAGCCAGAGGGATGAGCAGTTCTTC; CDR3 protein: CASSQRDEQFF
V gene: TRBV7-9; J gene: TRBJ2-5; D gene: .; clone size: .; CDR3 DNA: TGTGCCAGCAGCTCCTTGGAGACCCAGTACTTC; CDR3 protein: CASSSLETQYF
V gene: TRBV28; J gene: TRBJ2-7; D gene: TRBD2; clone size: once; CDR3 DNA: TGTGCCAGCAGTTTGGCGGGAGTCGCCTACGAGCAGTACTTC; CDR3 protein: CASSLAGVAYEQYF
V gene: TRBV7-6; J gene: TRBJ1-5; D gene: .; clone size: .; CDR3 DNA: TGTGCCAGCAGCTTCGGTTTTTCTCAGCCCCAGCATTTT; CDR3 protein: CASSFGFSQPQHF
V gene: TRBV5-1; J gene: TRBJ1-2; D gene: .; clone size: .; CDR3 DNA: TGCGCCAGCAGCCGGGAGGGGAGCTACTATGGCTACACCTTC; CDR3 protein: CASSREGSYYGYTF
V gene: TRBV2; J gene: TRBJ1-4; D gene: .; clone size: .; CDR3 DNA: TGTGCCAGCAGGGTAACGGGTGAAAAACTGTTTTTT; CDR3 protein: CASRVTGEKLFF
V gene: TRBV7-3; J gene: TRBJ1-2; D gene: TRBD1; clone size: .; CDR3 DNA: TGTGCCAGCAGCCCGCAGGGGGCGGGTTATGGCTACACCTTC; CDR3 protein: CASSPQGAGYGYTF
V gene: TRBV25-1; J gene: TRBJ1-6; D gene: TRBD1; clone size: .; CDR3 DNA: TGTGCCAGCAGTGAGGGACAGGGAAAATCACCCCTCCACTTT; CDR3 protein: CASSEGQGKSPLHF
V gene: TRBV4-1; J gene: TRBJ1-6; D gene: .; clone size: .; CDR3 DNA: TGCGCCAGCAGCCAAGGGGCAGGGGATAATTCACCCCTCCACTTT; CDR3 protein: CASSQGAGDNSPLHF